The 30 T cell receptor beta chains presented below share a single source sample, sequenced in a study of shared clonotypes between healthy human individuals. Naive CD8 cells were CD45RO-negative, positively selected for CCR7, excluding terminally differentiated effector memory CD45RA+ cells. Here immunoSEQ multiplex PCR was the method, and the copy in TCRdb shows in-frame clones only, minus some. The sample shows approximately 2,200,000 clones, about 93% of them seen only once. Specimen: naive CD8+ T cells from PBMCs. Receptors were obtained from a man aged 18 to 30 in good health. Some clones in this sample may be carry-over from other donors' samples.

This chain links TRBV7-6 with TRBJ1-2; a weak D match, TRBD1 (6 bases). There are 13 residues in the CDR3. Trimming pared 0 bases from V and 5 bases from J, leaving 7 bases between. Looked up from germline, CDR1 is SGHVS and CDR2 is FNYEAQ. Written as DNA, the CDR3 is TGTGCCAGCAGCTTAGCACAGGGATATGGCTACACCTTC. This sequence encodes CASSLAQGYGYTF.

The chain links TRBV27 to TRBJ2-1; 11 bases are shared with TRBD2. J gave up 12 bases and V 8 bases, and 6 bases lay outside the gene matches. The CDR3 has 12 amino acids. The germline gives CDR1 MNHEY, CDR2 SMNVEV (reference sequence). CDR3: CASLLAGVGQFF. CDR3 in DNA: TGTGCCAGCCTACTAGCGGGAGTGGGGCAGTTCTTC.

This clone has more than one count but fewer than ten. J is TRBJ1-2 and V is TRBV7-9; D perhaps matches TRBD1 (6 bases). Trimming removed 5 bases from V and 0 bases from J, with 10 bases in between. The germline CDR1 and CDR2 sequences are SEHNR and FQNEAQ (reference sequence). This CDR3 has 14 amino acids. CDR3 loop: CASSVQGANYGYTF. CDR3 coding DNA: TGTGCCAGCAGCGTACAGGGAGCTAACTATGGCTACACCTTC.

V is TRBV25-1 and J is TRBJ1-2; D is uncertain. V was cut by 0 bases and J by 2 bases, with 7 bases left in between. The CDR3 is 14 residues long. The V gene's germline CDR1 is MGHDK and CDR2 SYGVNS. As DNA, the CDR3 is TGTGCCAGCAGTGAATATAACCCCAACTATGGCTACACCTTC. Translation: CASSEYNPNYGYTF.

The chain combines TRBV7-6 with TRBJ2-3; no definite D call. The CDR3 spans 18 residues. Trimming stripped 2 bases from V and 2 bases from J, with 20 bases between. Germline-derived CDR1 and CDR2 are SGHVS and FNYEAQ. CDR3 in amino acids: CASSLSSERAYNTDTQYF. The CDR3 DNA follows: TGTGCCAGCAGCTTAAGCTCGGAACGGGCCTATAACACAGATACGCAGTATTTT.

The rearrangement joins TRBV4-1 to TRBJ2-7, with D hard to call. This CDR3 has 16 amino acids. Germline V lookup: CDR1 MGHRA, CDR2 YSYEKL. V was pared by 0 bases and J by 3 bases, with 15 bases between. The CDR3 bases are TGCGCCAGCAGCCAAGAGTTCCCTCGAGTCGACTACGAGCAGTACTTC. This encodes CASSQEFPRVDYEQYF.

The chain uses TRBV9 and TRBJ2-1; 9 bases are shared with TRBD1. The CDR3 runs to 16 residues. Germline V CDR1 and CDR2: SGDLS, YYNGEE. V was pared by 4 bases and J by 8 bases, with 13 bases of the junction left unmatched. The CDR3 sequence: CASSKEGDRVGDEQFF. CDR3 DNA sequence: TGTGCCAGCAGCAAGGAGGGGGACAGGGTTGGAGATGAGCAGTTCTTC.

The J gene is TRBJ2-5, the V gene TRBV28, with 10 nucleotides matching TRBD1. The DNA end is more similar to TRBJ2-7, so the J call may be wrong. The CDR3 is 15 residues long. Germline CDR1 reads MDHEN; CDR2 reads SYDVKM. CDR3 in amino acids: CASSHRQGALNEQYF. As DNA, the CDR3 is TGTGCCAGCAGCCACCGACAGGGGGCTCTGAACGAGCAGTACTTC.

The rearrangement joins TRBV27 to TRBJ2-1; TRBD2 matches 7 bases. J was trimmed by 1 base and V by 3 bases; bases with no gene match: 6. This CDR3 contains 16 residues. Looked up from germline, CDR1 is MNHEY and CDR2 is SMNVEV (reference sequence). The CDR3 is CASSFGTIGSYNEQFF. The DNA of the CDR3 is TGTGCCAGCAGTTTTGGGACTATTGGGTCCTACAATGAGCAGTTCTTC.

V usage is TRBV6-6 and J usage is TRBJ2-5, with a tentative D call TRBD1 (5 bases). The ends were cut back, 6 bases at V and 1 base at J, with 9 bases in the middle. There are 13 residues in the CDR3. Germline V gene data show CDR1 as MNHNY and CDR2 as SVGAGI (reference sequence). In nucleotides, the CDR3 is TGTGCCAGCAGAGGGGTCCCCCAAGAGACCCAGTACTTC. Protein sequence: CASRGVPQETQYF.

On this clone itself: Other DNA sequences in this sample translate to the same CDR3. V is TRBV27 and J is TRBJ1-1; D unclear. This CDR3 is 13 amino acids long. The ends were cut back, 3 bases at V and 1 base at J, with 6 bases in the middle. Per the germline V gene, CDR1 is MNHEY and CDR2 is SMNVEV (reference sequence). The DNA for the CDR3 is TGTGCCAGCAGTTTGTCTGAGAACACTGAAGCTTTCTTT. This codes for CASSLSENTEAFF.

The rearrangement uses TRBV7-9 and TRBJ2-7; D perhaps matches TRBD1 (6 bases). The CDR3 is made up of 14 amino acids. Germline lookup yields CDR1 SEHNR and CDR2 FQNEAQ (reference sequence). V lost 4 bases and J lost 0, with 10 bases in between. The CDR3 loop is CASSSPRGSYEQYF. The CDR3 nucleotides are TGTGCCAGCAGCTCACCCAGGGGCTCCTACGAGCAGTACTTC.

On this clone itself: At one boundary the junction diverges from the germline segment, which might be a read error. This chain uses TRBV6-6 with TRBJ1-2; TRBD1 might be the D (5 bases). Looked up from germline, CDR1 is MNHNY and CDR2 is SVGAGI (reference sequence). This CDR3 region has 14 residues. CDR3 loop: CASSFKRDEQRASF. CDR3 bases: TGTGCCAGCAGTTTCAAGAGGGACGAACAACGGGCCAGCTTC.

The gene calls are TRBV25-1 and TRBJ2-1, with D maybe TRBD2 (6 bases). The CDR3 length is 15 residues. Germline CDR1 reads MGHDK; CDR2 reads SYGVNS. Trimming pared 2 bases from V and 9 bases from J, leaving 17 bases between. CDR3 nucleotides: TGTGCCAGCAGTGAACGGGCAGGGAGGAAAGTTGAGCAGTTCTTC. This encodes CASSERAGRKVEQFF.

The genes are TRBV7-9 and TRBJ2-7, with 10 nucleotides matching TRBD1. This CDR3 is built from 16 residues. Germline CDR1 reads SEHNR; CDR2 reads FQNEAQ (reference sequence). V trimming: 3 bases; J trimming: 2 bases; junction bases outside the gene matches: 7. The CDR3 reads CASSFNRDRGTYEQYF. In DNA, the CDR3 is TGTGCCAGCAGCTTTAACCGGGACAGGGGAACCTACGAGCAGTACTTC.

The chain employs TRBV15 and TRBJ2-5; 9 nucleotides match TRBD1. J gave up 5 bases and V 5 bases, and 9 bases lay outside the gene matches. From germline, CDR1 is LNHNV and CDR2 YYDKDF (reference sequence). CDR3 length: 15 residues. The CDR3 sequence is CATSGDRVVEETQYF. DNA of the CDR3: TGTGCCACCAGCGGGGACAGGGTGGTGGAGGAGACCCAGTACTTC.

The V call is TRBV5-1, the J call TRBJ2-1; 14 bases are a match to TRBD2. CDR1 and CDR2 from the germline V gene are SGHRS and YFSETQ. The V segment lost 4 bases and the J segment 8 bases; nucleotides outside the gene matches: 5. The CDR3 consists of 15 residues. The DNA for the CDR3 is TGCGCCAGCAGCACCGGGACTAGCGGGAGAGATGAGCAGTTCTTC. Protein sequence: CASSTGTSGRDEQFF.

CDR3 loop: CASSPSGGTAQPQHF. CDR3 DNA sequence: TGTGCCAGCAGTCCGTCTGGGGGGACGGCTCAGCCCCAGCATTTT. The J gene is TRBJ1-5, the V gene TRBV27; TRBD1 is a possible D gene (5 bases). The germline gives CDR1 MNHEY, CDR2 SMNVEV (reference sequence). V was cut by 5 bases and J by 6 bases, with 17 bases left in between. There are 15 residues in the CDR3.

The chain recombines TRBV7-9 with TRBJ1-1, with D possibly matching TRBD1 (5 bases). Per the germline V gene, CDR1 is SEHNR and CDR2 is FQNEAQ (reference sequence). The ends were cut back, 5 bases at V and 1 base at J, with 14 bases in the middle. This CDR3 comprises 15 residues. Here the CDR3 DNA reads TGTGCCAGCAGCCTGAATGAGGGGCCGAACACTGAAGCTTTCTTT. Amino acids: CASSLNEGPNTEAFF.

The J gene is TRBJ2-7, the V gene TRBV19; 9 bases are a match to TRBD1. This CDR3 spans 14 amino acids. The J segment lost 4 bases and the V segment lost 6 bases, leaving 7 bases of the junction unmatched. The germline gives CDR1 LNHDA, CDR2 SQIVND (reference sequence). The chain's CDR3 is CASSYRGPGYEQYF. The CDR3 DNA follows: TGTGCCAGTAGCTACAGGGGGCCCGGATACGAGCAGTACTTC. The full variable domain, its missing parts supplied by reference TRBV19 and TRBJ2-7, is DGGITQSPKYLFRKEGQNVTLSCEQNLNHDAMYWYRQDPGQGLRLIYYSQIVNDFQKGDIAEGYSVSREKKESFPLTVTSAQKNPTAFYLCASSYRGPGYEQYFGPGTRLTVT.

The CDR3 DNA reads as TGTGCCAGTAGTACTCGGACTAGCGGGAGGGACGAGCAGTACTTC. It codes for CASSTRTSGRDEQYF. The chain links TRBV19 to TRBJ2-7, with 15 bases that match TRBD2. Germline V lookup: CDR1 LNHDA, CDR2 SQIVND (reference sequence). V was clipped by 4 bases and J by 5 bases; unmatched bases: 3. The CDR3 is 15 amino acids.

Details on this clone: The same CDR3 is also encoded by other DNA sequences in this sample. The chain links TRBV10-3 to TRBJ2-7; D remains unclear. The germline V and J ends were trimmed by 3 bases and 6 bases, with 9 bases remaining between them. In germline, CDR1 is ENHRY, CDR2 SYGVKD. The CDR3 has 12 residues. CDR3 DNA sequence: TGTGCCATCAGTGATGGCGGAAGCGAGCAGTACTTC. Translated, it gives CAISDGGSEQYF.

With regard to this clone: Other nucleotide sequences in the sample specify the same CDR3. CDR3 sequence: CASSPGQANYGYTF. The DNA for the CDR3 is TGTGCCAGCAGCCCTGGACAGGCGAACTATGGCTACACCTTC. The chain combines TRBV7-8 with TRBJ1-2, with 7 positions matching TRBD1. The germline CDR1 and CDR2 sequences are SGHVS and FQNEAQ. CDR3 length: 14 amino acids. V dropped 5 bases and J dropped 2; count of bases not matched to a gene: 5. Using reference TRBV7-8 and TRBJ1-2 for the parts outside the CDR3, the full variable domain is GAGVSQSPRYKVAKRGQDVALRCDPISGHVSLFWYQQALGQGPEFLTYFQNEAQLDKSGLPSDRFFAERPEGSVSTLKIQRTQQEDSAVYLCASSPGQANYGYTFGSGTRLTVV.

This clone was found a few times. The rearrangement links TRBV7-9 to TRBJ2-2, with TRBD2 matching over 13 bases. This CDR3 region has 16 residues. Per germline, CDR1 SEHNR and CDR2 FQNEAQ (reference sequence). Trimming removed 5 bases from V and 5 bases from J; junction bases left unmatched: 5. This CDR3 reads CASSDPGLAGTGELFF. The CDR3 DNA reads as TGTGCCAGCAGCGACCCGGGACTAGCGGGAACCGGGGAGCTGTTTTTT. The complete variable domain, with remaining parts taken from reference TRBV7-9 and TRBJ2-2, reads DTGVSQNPRHKITKRGQNVTFRCDPISEHNRLYWYRQTLGQGPEFLTYFQNEAQLEKSRLLSDRFSAERPKGSFSTLEIQRTEQGDSAMYLCASSDPGLAGTGELFFGEGSRLTVL.

This chain links TRBV2 with TRBJ2-1; D perhaps matches TRBD1 (5 bases). Per the germline V gene, CDR1 is SNHLY and CDR2 is FYNNEI. The CDR3 consists of 15 residues. Trimming left V 6 bases short and J 2 bases short, with 14 bases between. Here the CDR3 DNA reads TGTGCCAGCAGGACCGACAGCTCCCCCTACAATGAGCAGTTCTTC. As protein: CASRTDSSPYNEQFF.

This clone was counted only a few times. The chain carries TRBV9 and TRBJ2-4, with D maybe TRBD1 (6 bases). Trimming removed 1 base at V and 8 bases at J, with 10 bases between. CDR3 size: 13 residues. Germline assignment: CDR1 SGDLS and CDR2 YYNGEE. The CDR3 DNA reads TGTGCCAGCAGCGTATGGCCAGGGGACATTCAGTACTTC. Its translation is CASSVWPGDIQYF.

The chain joins TRBV29-1 to TRBJ2-1; the D gene could be TRBD1 or TRBD2 (5 bases each). The CDR3 has 15 amino acids. Germline lookup yields CDR1 SQVTM and CDR2 ANQGSEA. Trimming removed 4 bases from V and 0 bases from J, with 13 bases in between. CDR3 bases: TGCAGCGTTGGCGAACCAGGGAGCTCCTACAATGAGCAGTTCTTC. Its translation is CSVGEPGSSYNEQFF.

This clone appeared a single time. The genes are TRBV7-9 and TRBJ2-5; 9 bases map to TRBD1. This CDR3 has 15 amino acids. The germline V gene encodes CDR1 SEHNR and CDR2 FQNEAQ (reference sequence). J gave up 5 bases and V 5 bases, and 9 bases lay outside the gene matches. This chain's CDR3 is CASSLGQGLGETQYF. CDR3 coding DNA: TGTGCCAGCAGCCTAGGACAGGGGCTCGGCGAGACCCAGTACTTC.

The V and J genes are TRBV28 and TRBJ2-1, with D possibly TRBD2 on 6 matching bases. Germline V gene sequence: CDR1 MDHEN, CDR2 SYDVKM. The CDR3 loop spans 14 amino acids. Trimming took 6 bases from V and 10 from J, leaving 19 bases between them. For the CDR3, the DNA is TGTGCCAGCAGCTTTCGGGGAGGCACGAGCGAGCAGTTCTTC. Translation gives CASSFRGGTSEQFF.

The chain combines TRBV7-9 with TRBJ1-3; D is ambiguous. The CDR3 is 16 amino acids. Germline V gene data show CDR1 as SEHNR and CDR2 as FQNEAQ (reference sequence). Trimming left V 1 base short and J 0 bases short, with 10 bases between. Here the CDR3 reads CASSLGYGYSGNTIYF. DNA of the CDR3: TGTGCCAGCAGCTTAGGGTACGGATACTCTGGAAACACCATATATTTT.